This entry lists 24 T cell receptor beta chains sequenced from one sample in a study of T cell responses to AZD1222 COVID-19 vaccine. Libraries were prepared by immunoSEQ multiplex PCR; TCRdb keeps only in-frame clonotypes and omits some of them. The sample has fewer than 150,000 clones, 93% seen once. The sequencing here drew on peripheral blood, taken 28 days after the second AZD1222 dose. The receptors were sampled from an adult who received the AZD1222 COVID-19 vaccine.

The chain is built from TRBV3-1 (or the pseudogene TRBV3-2) and TRBJ2-7; 7 bases line up with TRBD1. CDR3 length equals 16 residues. With 0 bases clipped from V and 2 bases from J, the junction kept 7 bases outside the gene matches. Germline V gene lookup returns CDR1 LGHDT and CDR2 YNNKEL (reference sequence). CDR3 residues: CASSQDPGQVAYEQYF. CDR3 in DNA: TGTGCCAGCAGCCAAGATCCCGGACAGGTGGCCTACGAGCAGTACTTC.

The CDR3 protein is CASSSLMNIQYF. Here the CDR3 DNA reads TGTGCCAGCAGTTCCCTTATGAACATTCAGTACTTC. This sequence joins TRBV2 and TRBJ2-4; the D is unclear. V lost 5 bases, J lost 7 bases, and 9 bases lay in between. CDR1 SNHLY and CDR2 FYNNEI come from the germline V gene. There are 12 residues in the CDR3.

The rearrangement joins TRBV4-1 to TRBJ1-1, with TRBD1 as a possible D gene (5 bases). The V end was cut by 1 base, the J end by 1 base, with 7 bases between. Germline lookup yields CDR1 MGHRA and CDR2 YSYEKL. This CDR3 region has 14 residues. The CDR3 coding sequence is TGCGCCAGCAGCCAAGGGGGGGAGAACACTGAAGCTTTCTTT. As protein: CASSQGGENTEAFF.

V and J are TRBV7-2 and TRBJ2-7, with 7 bases identical to TRBD1. The CDR3 sequence is 13 residues long. The V gene end was trimmed by 5 bases and the J gene end by 6 bases; junction bases not matched to a gene: 7. CDR1 is SGHTA, CDR2 FQGNSA, per germline. In DNA form, the CDR3 reads TGTGCCAGCAGCGCCGGGACAGAACGCGAGCAGTACTTC. This encodes CASSAGTEREQYF. Full variable domain (rest looked up from reference TRBV7-2 and TRBJ2-7): GAGVSQSPSNKVTEKGKDVELRCDPISGHTALYWYRQSLGQGLEFLIYFQGNSAPDKSGLPSDRFSAERTGGSVSTLTIQRTQQEDSAVYLCASSAGTEREQYFGPGTRLTVT.

The gene calls are TRBV29-1 and TRBJ1-1; 10 bases line up with TRBD1. This CDR3 comprises 13 residues. Unmatched junction bases numbered 7, after V lost 7 bases and J lost 5 bases. From germline, CDR1 is SQVTM and CDR2 ANQGSEA. CDR3 nucleotides: TGCAGCGCAAGACAGGGGGCGGGAACTGAAGCTTTCTTT. Amino acid sequence: CSARQGAGTEAFF.

This chain joins TRBV4-1 and TRBJ2-3; D call uncertain. Trimming left V 0 bases short and J 3 bases short, with 10 bases between. From germline, CDR1 is MGHRA and CDR2 YSYEKL. This CDR3 is built from 15 residues. The CDR3 sequence: CASSQEGQATDTQYF. As DNA, the CDR3 is TGCGCCAGCAGCCAAGAAGGGCAGGCGACAGATACGCAGTATTTT.

The V call is TRBV24-1, the J call TRBJ2-1; TRBD1 is a possible D gene (6 bases). The CDR3 has 14 residues. Germline CDR1 reads KGHDR; CDR2 reads SFDVKD. Trimming pared 9 bases from V and 4 bases from J, leaving 15 bases between. The CDR3 reads CATAGTPNYNEQFF. The CDR3 coding sequence is TGTGCCACCGCCGGGACACCTAATTACAATGAGCAGTTCTTC.

V usage is TRBV28 and J usage is TRBJ2-7; D may correspond to TRBD1 or TRBD2 (5 bases each). The CDR3 is 17 residues long. Deletions cut 5 bases from V and 4 bases from J, with 24 bases between. From germline, CDR1 is MDHEN and CDR2 SYDVKM. CDR3 amino acids: CASSPQSGRIFSYEQYF. For the CDR3, the DNA is TGTGCCAGCAGTCCCCAATCGGGACGGATCTTCTCGTACGAGCAGTACTTC. The full variable domain, with the rest looked up from reference TRBV28 and TRBJ2-7, is DVKVTQSSRYLVKRTGEKVFLECVQDMDHENMFWYRQDPGLGLRLIYFSYDVKMKEKGDIPEGYSVSREKKERFSLILESASTNQTSMYLCASSPQSGRIFSYEQYFGPGTRLTVT.

The V and J genes are TRBV18 and TRBJ2-5; tentatively, D is TRBD1 (6 bases). There are 15 residues in the CDR3. Deletions cut 6 bases from V and 4 bases from J, with 18 bases between. Germline assignment: CDR1 KGHSH and CDR2 LQKENI. The CDR3 nucleotides are TGTGCCAGCTCGCCAAAACTGGGACACTTAGAGACCCAGTACTTC. It is translated as CASSPKLGHLETQYF.

The chain recombines TRBV19 with TRBJ1-1; tentative D call: TRBD1 (6 bases). The CDR3 runs to 15 residues. In germline, CDR1 is LNHDA, CDR2 SQIVND (reference sequence). V gave up 5 bases and J gave up 1 base, with 14 bases separating them. CDR3: CASSPAGEKNTEAFF. Here the CDR3 DNA reads TGTGCCAGTAGTCCGGCAGGGGAGAAGAACACTGAAGCTTTCTTT.

The chain is built from TRBV28 and TRBJ1-1, with D perhaps TRBD1 (5 bases). The V and J ends lost 0 bases and 0 bases respectively, with 11 bases between them. The CDR3 covers 16 residues. Germline CDR1 and CDR2: MDHEN and SYDVKM. DNA of the CDR3: TGTGCCAGCAGTTTATGGGTCGGGGACGTGAACACTGAAGCTTTCTTT. As protein: CASSLWVGDVNTEAFF.

The CDR3 loop reads CASSLALGGSYNEQFF. The CDR3 coding sequence is TGCGCCAGCAGCTTGGCCCTGGGGGGCAGTTACAATGAGCAGTTCTTC. The chain employs TRBV5-1 and TRBJ2-1; D could derive from TRBD1 or TRBD2 (6 bases each). Germline V gene lookup returns CDR1 SGHRS and CDR2 YFSETQ. The ends were cut back, 0 bases at V and 4 bases at J, with 14 bases in the middle. This CDR3 has 16 residues.

This clone came up once. The chain has TRBV7-9 and TRBJ2-3, with unresolved D. The germline CDR1 and CDR2 sequences are SEHNR and FQNEAQ (reference sequence). The CDR3 runs to 15 residues. Trimming shortened V by 5 bases and J by 0 bases, and 12 bases separated the two germline ends. The chain's CDR3 is CASSPVASSTDTQYF. CDR3 DNA sequence: TGTGCCAGCAGCCCGGTGGCCTCTAGCACAGATACGCAGTATTTT. The complete variable domain, with remaining parts taken from reference TRBV7-9 and TRBJ2-3, reads DTGVSQNPRHKITKRGQNVTFRCDPISEHNRLYWYRQTLGQGPEFLTYFQNEAQLEKSRLLSDRFSAERPKGSFSTLEIQRTEQGDSAMYLCASSPVASSTDTQYFGPGTRLTVL.

The rearrangement uses TRBV4-1 and TRBJ2-3; no clear D gene. Trimming removed 2 bases from V and 3 bases from J, with 6 bases in between. CDR3 size: 13 residues. CDR1 and CDR2 (germline): MGHRA, YSYEKL. The CDR3 is CASSQSMTDTQYF. DNA for the CDR3: TGCGCCAGCAGCCAAAGTATGACAGATACGCAGTATTTT.

The chain recombines TRBV27 with TRBJ1-1; a possible D gene is TRBD1 (6 bases). Between the trimmed V and J ends, which lost 7 bases and 11 bases, there was a span of 17 bases. Germline V gives CDR1 MNHEY, CDR2 SMNVEV (reference sequence). This CDR3 has 12 amino acids. The CDR3 sequence: CASNDLGGAAFF. DNA for the CDR3: TGTGCCAGCAATGATCTTGGGGGGGCGGCTTTCTTT.

Only one count was recorded for this clone. The rearrangement links TRBV18 to TRBJ2-2; D possibly corresponds to TRBD1 (5 bases). The V gene lost 5 bases and the J gene lost 3 bases, with 13 bases spanning the gap. Germline lookup yields CDR1 KGHSH and CDR2 LQKENI. The CDR3 length is 15 residues. Here the CDR3 DNA reads TGTGCCAGCTCATCCCGGACACACCACACCGGGGAGCTGTTTTTT. Translating it yields CASSSRTHHTGELFF.

This chain uses TRBV5-1 with TRBJ1-3, with D unresolved. Trimming cost V 0 bases and J 0 bases, with 7 bases left between them. This CDR3 has 15 residues. Germline V gene data show CDR1 as SGHRS and CDR2 as YFSETQ. In DNA form, the CDR3 reads TGCGCCAGCAGCTTGGGGGATAGCTCTGGAAACACCATATATTTT. Its translation is CASSLGDSSGNTIYF.

V usage is TRBV19 and J usage is TRBJ1-4, with D perhaps matching TRBD1 (5 bases). The CDR3 sequence is 12 residues long. V lost 5 bases to trimming and J lost 7 bases, with 8 bases between them. Per germline, CDR1 LNHDA and CDR2 SQIVND (reference sequence). In nucleotides, the CDR3 is TGTGCCAGTAGTCTCCAGGGTGAAAAACTGTTTTTT. Residues: CASSLQGEKLFF.

V usage is TRBV6-1 and J usage is TRBJ2-5; possibly TRBD2 for D (6 bases). Germline V gene lookup returns CDR1 MNHNS and CDR2 SASEGT. The CDR3 is 15 amino acids. V gave up 2 bases and J gave up 5 bases, with 15 bases separating them. CDR3 sequence (DNA): TGTGCCAGCAGTGAATATGGGGGGTCGCGGGAGACCCAGTACTTC. The encoded protein is CASSEYGGSRETQYF.

This sequence joins TRBV6-5 and TRBJ2-5, with D perhaps TRBD2 (7 bases). Germline V gene data show CDR1 as MNHEY and CDR2 as SVGAGI. This CDR3 is built from 16 residues. Between the trimmed V and J ends, which lost 3 bases and 1 base, there was a span of 15 bases. The CDR3 loop reads CASSYLGGGFQETQYF. CDR3 nucleotide sequence: TGTGCCAGCAGTTATTTAGGCGGGGGCTTCCAAGAGACCCAGTACTTC.

The V call is TRBV7-9, the J call TRBJ1-1, with 7 nucleotides matching TRBD1. Germline CDR1 reads SEHNR; CDR2 reads FQNEAQ (reference sequence). The CDR3 sequence is 15 residues long. Trimming cost V 5 bases and J 1 base; bases outside gene matches: 7. Here the CDR3 reads CASSLLQGKNTEAFF. As DNA, the CDR3 is TGTGCCAGCAGCCTCCTACAGGGGAAGAACACTGAAGCTTTCTTT.

The chain links TRBV7-8 to TRBJ2-3, with D unresolved. From germline, CDR1 is SGHVS and CDR2 FQNEAQ. The CDR3 spans 15 residues. V lost 8 bases and J lost 2, with 17 bases in between. The CDR3 spells CASGVNGVHTDTQYF. CDR3 DNA sequence: TGTGCCAGCGGGGTTAATGGGGTCCACACAGATACGCAGTATTTT.

V is TRBV6-6 and J is TRBJ2-1; 7 nucleotides agree with TRBD2. The V gene's germline CDR1 is MNHNY and CDR2 SVGAGI (reference sequence). The CDR3 is made up of 15 amino acids. V lost 2 bases, J lost 9 bases, and 10 bases stayed unmatched. CDR3 sequence reads: CASSYGTTPISEQFF. CDR3 DNA: TGTGCCAGCAGTTACGGGACTACTCCCATTAGTGAGCAGTTCTTC.

The chain joins TRBV3-1 (or the pseudogene TRBV3-2) to TRBJ2-3; D not resolved. This CDR3 has 14 residues. CDR1 and CDR2 from the germline V gene are LGHDT and YNNKEL (reference sequence). Between the trimmed V and J ends, which lost 2 bases and 2 bases, there was a span of 8 bases. The CDR3 DNA follows: TGTGCCAGCAGCCAAAACTCCCACACAGATACGCAGTATTTT. Its protein is CASSQNSHTDTQYF.